The rows below give T cell receptor beta chains drawn from one sample of a study of blood T cells in healthy people across ages. Each CDR3 protein is one row after TCRdb ran MiXCR on the 5' RACE reads. The sample lists about 930,000 distinct CDR3 sequences; about 29% were seen once. These data were also reused for a study on T cells of mothers and their children.

Sequencing used blood. The receptors originated from a woman in her thirties or forties in good health. The CDR3 runs from the conserved cysteine through the conserved F or W. D genes are given only for firm matches. Part of the rows lack a size; the others show once, few, many or a class for expanded clones.

size	V	D	J	DNA	CDR3
many	TRBV27	-	TRBJ1-2	TGTGCCAGCAGGATCACACCAGGTGGGAACTATGGCTACACCTTC	CASRITPGGNYGYTF
-	TRBV5-5	-	TRBJ1-2	TGTGCCAGCAGCTTCACCCTGGCAGGGCCTAACTATGGCTACACCTTC	CASSFTLAGPNYGYTF
few	TRBV20-1	-	TRBJ2-3	TGCAGTGCTAGAGATCCCAGGGCGTCAGATACGCAGTATTTT	CSARDPRASDTQYF
few	TRBV7-2	-	TRBJ2-7	TGTGCCAGCAGCGTACAGGGAATAGACTACGAGCAGTACTTC	CASSVQGIDYEQYF
many	TRBV7-8	-	TRBJ2-1	TGTGCCAGCGGCGCCGCGACAGGTTACAATGAGCAGTTCTTC	CASGAATGYNEQFF
-	TRBV12-3/TRBV12-4	-	TRBJ2-2	TGTGCCAGCAGTGCCCTAGGAGACACCGGGGAGCTGTTTTTT	CASSALGDTGELFF
-	TRBV6-1	-	TRBJ1-6	TGTGCCAGCAGTGAAACAATTTGGAATTCACCCCTCCACTTT	CASSETIWNSPLHF
few	TRBV6-2/TRBV6-3	TRBD2	TRBJ2-1	TGTGCCAGCGCCTTACTAGCGGGGGGGCAAAATGAGCAGTTCTTC	CASALLAGGQNEQFF
many	TRBV3-1	-	TRBJ2-1	TGTGCCAGCAGCCAAGATCCTTGGCAGTGGGATGAGCAGTTCTTC	CASSQDPWQWDEQFF
-	TRBV5-6	-	TRBJ1-2	TGTGCCAGCAGTAACGTCGGAGCTAACTATGGCTACACCTTC	CASSNVGANYGYTF
few	TRBV2	-	TRBJ2-5	TGTGCCAGCAGTGATCTGGGCAGGGAGGAGACCCAGTACTTC	CASSDLGREETQYF